Listed below are T cell receptor beta chains from one sample, sequenced in a study of T cell repertoires in cytomegalovirus infection. These receptors have no known antigen. TCRdb itself ran the reads through MiXCR, one entry per CDR3 protein. The data contain approximately 1,000,000 distinct CDR3 sequences, 30% to 40% of them singletons. The material sequenced was cultured CD8+ T cells from PBMCs, taken from culture after CMV antigen stimulation. Receptors were obtained from a human donor in good health (CMV status not recorded). Some clones in this sample may be carry-over from other donors' samples. Each CDR3 is given with its conserved first and last residue. A D gene is named only where the DNA matches it firmly. Rows may omit the clone size; those that give it use once, few, many or a size class.

V	D	J	size	CDR3	DNA
TRBV15	NA	TRBJ2-3	NA	CATTGRMGDTQYF	TGTGCCACCACTGGACGGATGGGGGATACGCAGTATTTT
TRBV5-6	TRBD2	TRBJ2-1	few	CASSFSGGYEQFF	TGTGCCAGCAGCTTTAGCGGGGGGTATGAGCAGTTCTTC
TRBV5-4	NA	TRBJ2-2	NA	CASSLYVNTGELFF	TGTGCCAGCAGCTTGTACGTTAACACCGGGGAGCTGTTTTTT
TRBV29-1	NA	TRBJ2-3	NA	CSVEGQEPDTQYF	TGCAGCGTTGAAGGGCAGGAACCAGATACGCAGTATTTT
TRBV7-8	NA	TRBJ2-1	many	CASSPRTAAVDEQFF	TGTGCCAGCAGTCCACGGACCGCCGCGGTCGATGAGCAGTTCTTC
TRBV28	TRBD2	TRBJ2-5	NA	CASSPPPAGETQYF	TGTGCCAGCAGTCCCCCCCCAGCGGGGGAGACCCAGTACTTC
TRBV6-1	TRBD1	TRBJ1-5	NA	CASSERDRGAPSNQPQHF	TGTGCCAGCAGTGAACGGGACAGGGGGGCCCCAAGCAATCAGCCCCAGCATTTT
TRBV20-1	TRBD1	TRBJ1-1	few	CSAPRTGLFF	TGCAGTGCGCCTAGGACAGGGCTGTTCTTT
TRBV27	NA	TRBJ2-1	few	CASTLRRDGVSSYNEQFF	TGTGCCAGCACCTTGAGGCGGGACGGCGTAAGCTCCTACAATGAGCAGTTCTTC
TRBV15	NA	TRBJ2-3	few	CATSREYQGPPSTDTQYF	TGTGCCACCAGCAGAGAGTACCAGGGGCCCCCAAGCACAGATACGCAGTATTTT
TRBV5-1	TRBD1	TRBJ2-7	NA	CASSLRDSGSYEQYF	TGCGCCAGCAGCTTACGGGACAGCGGATCCTACGAGCAGTACTTC
TRBV7-2	NA	TRBJ2-7	many	CASWEETSTYEQYF	TGTGCCAGCTGGGAGGAGACTTCCACCTACGAGCAGTACTTC
TRBV11-1	TRBD2	TRBJ2-5	NA	CASGLAGADSETQYF	TGTGCCAGCGGATTAGCGGGCGCAGACTCCGAGACCCAGTACTTC
TRBV3-1	NA	TRBJ1-2	NA	CASTLASVTPRHTF	TGTGCCAGCACCTTGGCATCGGTCACTCCCCGCCACACCTTC
TRBV9	NA	TRBJ2-3	NA	CASSGLASRTDTQYF	TGTGCCAGCAGCGGATTAGCGTCACGCACAGATACGCAGTATTTT
TRBV9	NA	TRBJ1-1	NA	CTSSVQYTEAFF	TGTACCAGCAGCGTACAGTACACTGAAGCTTTCTTT
TRBV6-8	NA	TRBJ1-2	few	CASSPHTLGSNYGYTF	TGTGCCAGCAGTCCCCACACACTTGGATCTAACTATGGCTACACCTTC
TRBV7-6	NA	TRBJ1-4	few	CASSLGPRNEKLFF	TGTGCCAGCAGCCTCGGACCGCGCAATGAAAAACTGTTTTTT
TRBV12-5	TRBD2	TRBJ2-5	NA	CASGFYSGGRGETQYF	TGTGCTAGTGGTTTCTATAGCGGGGGCCGGGGGGAGACCCAGTACTTC
TRBV18	NA	TRBJ2-5	NA	CASSPPRLGEETQYF	TGTGCCAGCTCACCACCCCGATTGGGGGAGGAGACCCAGTACTTC
TRBV5-1	TRBD1	TRBJ1-1	few	CASSFSKQGGTEAFF	TGCGCCAGCAGCTTTTCCAAACAGGGGGGCACTGAAGCTTTCTTT
TRBV27	TRBD2	TRBJ2-5	few	CASSEVGGEETQYF	TGTGCCAGCAGCGAGGTGGGGGGGGAAGAGACCCAGTACTTC
TRBV11-2	NA	TRBJ2-3	NA	CASSLDSGGWTDTQYF	TGTGCCAGCAGCTTAGATTCAGGGGGGTGGACAGATACGCAGTATTTT
TRBV11-2	NA	TRBJ2-1	NA	CASSFYTAYNEQFF	TGTGCCAGCAGCTTCTACACCGCCTACAATGAGCAGTTCTTC
TRBV27	NA	TRBJ2-7	many	CASSLWGDEQYF	TGTGCCAGCAGTTTATGGGGGGACGAGCAGTACTTC
TRBV20-1	TRBD1	TRBJ2-1	few	CSARGGTGLYNEQFF	TGCAGTGCTAGAGGCGGGACAGGGCTCTACAATGAGCAGTTCTTC
TRBV20-1	NA	TRBJ2-1	NA	CSAPLPAGKEPYNEQFF	TGCAGTGCTCCACTTCCCGCCGGGAAAGAACCCTACAATGAGCAGTTCTTC